Listed below are T cell receptor beta chains from one sample, sequenced in a study of PD-1 blockade in classical Hodgkin lymphoma. The protocol was immunoSEQ multiplex PCR, while the TCRdb copy is restricted to in-frame clones and leaves out a portion. The sample holds over 25,000 clones, around 67% seen once. The sample in question was peripheral blood mononuclear cells (PBMCs), obtained before the second cycle of nivolumab. These receptors originate from a human donor with classical Hodgkin lymphoma. The CDR3 runs from the conserved cysteine through the conserved F or W. A D gene is named only where the DNA matches it firmly. Some rows mark clone size as missing; the rest say once, few, many or name a class of expanded clone.

J,D,size,V,CDR3,DNA
TRBJ1-1,NA,few,TRBV7-9,CASSLSANTEAFF,TGTGCCAGCAGCTTAAGTGCTAACACTGAAGCTTTCTTT
TRBJ1-1,NA,NA,TRBV10-3,CAISEQGYTEAFF,TGTGCCATCAGTGAACAGGGTTACACTGAAGCTTTCTTT
TRBJ1-4,NA,NA,TRBV9,CASSKEDGNEKLFF,TGTGCCAGCAGTAAAGAAGATGGAAATGAAAAACTGTTTTTT
TRBJ2-1,TRBD2,NA,TRBV6-4,CASSDSGGRLAGFKNEQFF,TGTGCCAGCAGTGACTCCGGGGGTCGGTTAGCGGGGTTTAAGAATGAGCAGTTCTTC
TRBJ1-2,NA,NA,TRBV28,CASSFTDLYGYTF,TGTGCCAGCAGTTTTACGGATCTCTATGGCTACACCTTC
TRBJ1-5,NA,NA,TRBV2,CATSGGLNQPQHF,TGTGCCACCAGTGGGGGCCTCAATCAGCCCCAGCATTTT
TRBJ1-4,NA,medium-sized,TRBV19,CASSIDSRNEKLFF,TGTGCCAGTAGTATCGACAGCCGTAATGAAAAACTGTTTTTT
TRBJ1-6,NA,NA,TRBV7-6,CASSLAYNSPLHF,TGTGCCAGCAGCTTAGCCTATAATTCACCCCTCCACTTT
TRBJ1-4,NA,few,TRBV7-9,CASSSPAQSGEKLFF,TGTGCCAGCAGCTCACCGGCCCAATCGGGTGAAAAACTGTTTTTT
TRBJ1-2,NA,NA,TRBV28,CASSSLGGGIYGYTF,TGTGCCAGCAGTTCCCTGGGAGGGGGTATCTATGGCTACACCTTC
TRBJ1-1,TRBD1,once,TRBV7-3,CASSLTQGARTEAFF,TGTGCCAGCAGCTTAACCCAGGGGGCGAGGACTGAAGCTTTCTTT
TRBJ2-1,TRBD1,NA,TRBV2,CASRQGLTEQFF,TGTGCCAGTCGACAGGGCCTAACTGAGCAGTTCTTC
TRBJ2-7,TRBD1,few,TRBV28,CASTLKDRTSYEQYF,TGTGCCAGCACCCTAAAGGACAGGACGTCGTACGAGCAGTACTTC
TRBJ1-2,TRBD1,NA,TRBV28,CASKATGTGANYGYTF,TGTGCCAGCAAGGCCACCGGGACAGGAGCTAACTATGGCTACACCTTC
TRBJ2-5,NA,NA,TRBV7-2,CASSFNRQETQYF,TGTGCCAGCAGCTTTAACAGGCAAGAGACCCAGTACTTC
TRBJ1-5,TRBD1,NA,TRBV19,CATWDRRGNQPQHF,TGTGCCACCTGGGACAGGCGGGGCAATCAGCCCCAGCATTTT
TRBJ1-2,NA,NA,TRBV28,CASSSGGPYGYTF,TGTGCCAGCAGTTCAGGTGGGCCCTATGGCTACACCTTC
TRBJ2-3,NA,once,TRBV27,CASTSAAAHTQYF,TGTGCCAGCACCAGTGCGGCCGCGCATACGCAGTATTTT
TRBJ1-1,NA,medium-sized,TRBV11-2,CASSVGGVVEAFF,TGTGCCAGCAGCGTGGGAGGGGTTGTTGAAGCTTTCTTT
TRBJ1-1,NA,few,TRBV7-2,CASSLLQGLQNTEAFF,TGTGCCAGCAGCTTATTGCAGGGGCTACAGAACACTGAAGCTTTCTTT
TRBJ2-2,NA,NA,TRBV27,CASSLGVRGELFF,TGTGCCAGCAGTTTGGGGGTCCGCGGGGAGCTGTTTTTT
TRBJ1-6,TRBD1,NA,TRBV4-1,CASSQDWPRQGRSPLHF,TGCGCCAGCAGCCAAGATTGGCCCAGACAGGGGAGATCACCCCTCCACTTT
TRBJ1-1,NA,NA,TRBV11-3,CASSLDKNTEAFF,TGTGCCAGCAGCTTAGACAAGAACACTGAAGCTTTCTTT
TRBJ2-7,TRBD2,NA,TRBV11-2,CASSLVGGGTEQYF,TGTGCCAGCAGCTTAGTCGGGGGGGGAACCGAGCAGTACTTC
TRBJ2-1,TRBD2,NA,TRBV9,CASSASGESSYNEQFF,TGTGCCAGCAGCGCTAGCGGGGAGAGCTCCTACAATGAGCAGTTCTTC
TRBJ1-3,TRBD1,NA,TRBV5-5,CASSFDRAGNTIYF,TGTGCCAGCAGCTTTGACAGGGCTGGAAACACCATATATTTT
TRBJ1-5,TRBD1,NA,TRBV18,CASSPGTGDGNQPQHF,TGTGCCAGCTCTCCGGGGACAGGGGATGGCAATCAGCCCCAGCATTTT
TRBJ1-4,NA,many,TRBV2,CASSESSWGEKLFF,TGTGCCAGCAGTGAAAGTTCTTGGGGGGAAAAACTGTTTTTT
TRBJ1-4,NA,NA,TRBV25-1,CASSRVINEKLFF,TGTGCCAGCAGCAGGGTTATTAATGAAAAACTGTTTTTT
TRBJ1-2,NA,NA,TRBV6-1,CASSEGGDLYGYTF,TGTGCCAGCAGTGAAGGTGGGGACCTCTATGGCTACACCTTC
TRBJ1-1,NA,NA,TRBV5-4,CASSLDQGLAFF,TGTGCCAGCAGCTTGGACCAGGGGTTGGCTTTCTTT
TRBJ1-2,NA,few,TRBV10-2,CASSEGAPYYGYTF,TGCGCCAGCAGTGAAGGGGCGCCTTACTATGGCTACACCTTC
TRBJ1-2,TRBD1,NA,TRBV9,CASSTLTGGPHGYTF,TGTGCCAGCAGCACACTGACAGGGGGCCCCCATGGCTACACCTTC
TRBJ1-2,TRBD1,NA,TRBV19,CASSDRVHGYTF,TGTGCCAGTAGTGACAGGGTCCATGGCTACACCTTC
TRBJ1-5,NA,few,TRBV28,CASTLEGPQHF,TGTGCCAGCACCTTAGAAGGGCCCCAGCATTTT
TRBJ2-7,TRBD1,NA,TRBV7-8,CASSLFEGAPYEQYF,TGTGCCAGCAGCTTGTTCGAGGGGGCCCCCTACGAGCAGTACTTC
TRBJ1-4,NA,NA,TRBV5-6,CASSLWGAQGWLFF,TGTGCCAGCAGCTTGTGGGGGGCCCAGGGCTGGCTGTTTTTT